Following are 15 T cell receptor beta chains from one sample sequenced in a study of shared clonotypes between healthy human individuals. Sequencing used immunoSEQ multiplex PCR; TCRdb keeps in-frame clones, though not all of them. The sample consists of around 440,000 clones, roughly 80% of them appearing once. Sequencing was done on a sample of PBMCs. All receptors derive from a middle-aged woman in good health. Some clones in this sample may be carry-over from other donors' samples.

This clone has a handful of counts. This chain links TRBV7-6 with TRBJ2-1; perhaps TRBD2 as D (5 bases). CDR3 length equals 13 residues. Germline loops: CDR1 SGHVS, CDR2 FNYEAQ. The ends were cut back, 1 base at V and 9 bases at J, with 10 bases in the middle. The CDR3 sequence is CASSLGEGTEQFF. In DNA form, the CDR3 reads TGTGCCAGCAGCTTAGGTGAGGGAACTGAGCAGTTCTTC. Full variable domain (remainder filled in from reference TRBV7-6 and TRBJ2-1): GAGVSQSPRYKVTKRGQDVALRCDPISGHVSLYWYRQALGQGPEFLTYFNYEAQQDKSGLPNDRFSAERPEGSISTLTIQRTEQRDSAMYRCASSLGEGTEQFFGPGTRLTVL.

This clone appeared a few times. With only one base between it and a far larger clone, this is likely a read error. The conserved phenylalanine or tryptophan is not found at the CDR3 terminus, so this likely reflects a read error. This chain links TRBV28 with TRBJ1-1, with 10 bases that match TRBD1. The CDR3 loop spans 16 amino acids. CDR1 is MDHEN, CDR2 SYDVKM, per germline. Trimming took 8 bases from V and 2 from J; bases not matched to a gene: 11. The CDR3 DNA reads as TGTGCCAGCCCACCCAGGGACAGGGGTCTTAACACTGAAGCTTTCCTT. It encodes CASPPRDRGLNTEAFL.

Concerning this clone itself: With a far larger clone one base away, a read error is the likely cause. V is TRBV20-1 and J is TRBJ2-2, with D possibly being TRBD2 (6 bases). The CDR3 has 11 amino acids. Germline values: CDR1 DFQATT, CDR2 SNEGSKA (reference sequence). The CDR3 bases are TGCAGTGCTAGATCGCCGGGGGAGCTGCTTTTT. Translating gives CSARSPGELLF.

The chain uses TRBV7-2 and TRBJ2-7; D gene ambiguous. The CDR3 extends over 14 amino acids. The V gene's germline CDR1 is SGHTA and CDR2 FQGNSA. V lost 2 bases, J lost 5 bases, and 13 bases lay in between. The CDR3 nucleotides read TGTGCCAGCAGCTTAACCCCCCCTGGAGACGAGCAGTACTTC. Amino acid sequence: CASSLTPPGDEQYF. The whole variable domain, remainder taken from reference TRBV7-2 and TRBJ2-7, is GAGVSQSPSNKVTEKGKDVELRCDPISGHTALYWYRQSLGQGLEFLIYFQGNSAPDKSGLPSDRFSAERTGGSVSTLTIQRTQQEDSAVYLCASSLTPPGDEQYFGPGTRLTVT.

This clone was counted ten times or more. The chain is built from TRBV5-6 and TRBJ2-7; D remains ambiguous. Germline V gives CDR1 SGHDT, CDR2 YYEEEE. V gave up 0 bases and J gave up 3 bases, with 13 bases separating them. This CDR3 is 15 amino acids long. CDR3 loop: CASSLAPSWVYEQYF. CDR3 sequence (DNA): TGTGCCAGCAGCTTGGCGCCTAGTTGGGTCTACGAGCAGTACTTC.

V is TRBV6-6 and J is TRBJ2-7, with unresolved D. The CDR3 totals 11 residues. Germline CDR1 reads MNHNY; CDR2 reads SVGAGI (reference sequence). V lost 2 bases to trimming and J lost 7 bases, with 6 bases between them. For the CDR3, the DNA is TGTGCCAGCAGTTACGGGCGTGAGCAGTACTTC. This gives the protein CASSYGREQYF.

In regard to this clone: A read error likely explains this, since a far larger clone differs by one base. This chain joins TRBV15 and TRBJ1-2; D is ambiguous. V gave up 2 bases and J gave up 2 bases, with 3 bases separating them. The CDR3 contains 12 residues. Germline V gene lookup returns CDR1 LNHNV and CDR2 YYDKDF (reference sequence). CDR3 DNA sequence: TGTGCCACCAGCAGAAGGAACTATGGCTACACCTTC. This gives the protein CATSRRNYGYTF. Variable domain in full (rest from reference TRBV15 and TRBJ1-2): DAMVIQNPRYQVTQFGKPVTLSCSQTLNHNVMYWYQQKSSQAPKLLFHYYDKDFNNEADTPDNFQSRRPNTSFCFLDIRSPGLGDTAMYLCATSRRNYGYTFGSGTRLTVV.

The genes are TRBV29-1 and TRBJ2-3; TRBD2 aligns across 11 bases. This CDR3 has 15 amino acids. The ends lost 3 bases at V and 3 bases at J; junction bases unmatched: 5. CDR1 is SQVTM and CDR2 is ANQGSEA in the germline V gene. The CDR3 reads CSVDLAGGFTDTQYF. The CDR3 DNA follows: TGCAGCGTTGATCTAGCGGGAGGTTTTACAGATACGCAGTATTTT.

This clone was picked up a small number of times. The same CDR3 can be traced to other DNA sequences in this sample. The chain uses TRBV18 and TRBJ1-5, with 8 positions matching TRBD1. The germline CDR1 and CDR2 sequences are KGHSH and LQKENI. V was pared by 2 bases and J by 6 bases, with 6 bases of the junction left unmatched. This CDR3 is built from 15 residues. For the CDR3, the DNA is TGTGCCAGCTCACCAGCGACAGGGGCTCTTCAGCCCCAGCATTTT. Translated, it gives CASSPATGALQPQHF.

This chain uses TRBV5-4 with TRBJ2-7; 11 nucleotides align to TRBD1. Germline V lookup: CDR1 SGHNT, CDR2 YYREEE (reference sequence). The CDR3 runs 17 residues. V shed 4 bases, J shed 6 bases, and the junction held 15 bases outside the gene matches. Here the CDR3 DNA reads TGTGCCAGCAGCCTTAATTTAGGTGGGACAGGGGGATCCGAGCAGTACTTC. Translation gives CASSLNLGGTGGSEQYF.

Points on this clone: Just one base apart from a much larger clone, this may be a read error. The rearrangement links TRBV10-3 to TRBJ2-2, with D uncertain. From germline, CDR1 is ENHRY and CDR2 SYGVKD. The CDR3 covers 12 residues. V shed 2 bases and J shed 5 bases, with 3 bases lying between them. The CDR3 spells CAISEPTGELFF. In DNA form, the CDR3 reads TGTGCCATCAGTGAGCCAACCGGGGAGCTGTTTTTT.

V gene TRBV28 combines with J gene TRBJ2-5, with D possibly being TRBD2 (5 bases). V dropped 3 bases and J dropped 5 bases, with 19 bases sitting between them. CDR1 and CDR2 (germline): MDHEN, SYDVKM. The CDR3 is 16 residues long. CDR3 coding DNA: TGTGCCAGCAGTTTTAGGTTCGGGGTAAGGATGGAGACCCAGTACTTC. The encoded protein is CASSFRFGVRMETQYF.

The chain recombines TRBV6-5 with TRBJ1-4, with a possible D match to TRBD1 (5 bases). V lost 5 bases to trimming and J lost 6 bases, with 16 bases between them. The CDR3 is made up of 15 amino acids. Germline lookup yields CDR1 MNHEY and CDR2 SVGAGI. The CDR3 region is CASSRTGGRDEKLFF. In nucleotides, the CDR3 is TGTGCCAGCAGTAGAACAGGCGGCCGGGATGAAAAACTGTTTTTT.

The chain combines TRBV5-1 with TRBJ2-7; TRBD1 might be the D (6 bases). Deletions cut 0 bases from V and 0 bases from J, with 22 bases between. The CDR3 contains 19 residues. Germline V gene lookup returns CDR1 SGHRS and CDR2 YFSETQ. This CDR3 reads CASSLGWSQGRVISYEQYF. In nucleotides, the CDR3 is TGCGCCAGCAGCTTGGGGTGGTCGCAGGGGCGGGTGATCTCCTACGAGCAGTACTTC.

This chain links TRBV10-3 with TRBJ2-1; D tentatively reads TRBD1 or TRBD2 (5 bases each). V was pared by 3 bases and J by 9 bases, with 15 bases between. Germline CDR1 and CDR2: ENHRY and SYGVKD. CDR3 size: 14 residues. DNA for the CDR3: TGTGCCATCAGTGAAAGGGGAGTTATCACTGAGCAGTTCTTC. Amino acids: CAISERGVITEQFF.